This T cell receptor (beta chain) came from a study of T cells after yellow fever vaccination. Each CDR3 protein is one row after TCRdb ran MiXCR on the 5' RACE reads. The sample contains 620,000 or so distinct CDR3 sequences, around an eighth of which appear only once. Whole-study findings and limits: By day 5 rather than day 15, the secondary response had peaked, though it was weaker.

With regard to this clonotype: The antigen remains undetermined.

V lost 9 bases, J lost 9 bases, and 20 bases lay in between. CDR3 size: 13 residues. Germline assignment: CDR1 LNHDA and CDR2 SQIVND (reference sequence). Here the sequenced sample was PBMCs, taken on the day of the yellow fever booster vaccination. This chain joins TRBV19 and TRBJ2-5, with D unresolved. This TCR was sampled from a man aged 25-45 years who received the YFV17D yellow fever vaccine. CDR3 in amino acids: CASAQDLWVAQYF. CDR3 nucleotide sequence: TGTGCCAGCGCGCAGGATCTCTGGGTGGCCCAGTACTTC.